This T cell receptor beta chain comes out of a study of blood T cells in healthy people across ages. Primed by a sample-barcoded 5' primer and a J-beta primer mix, a second PCR proceeded for roughly 7 to 12 cycles. TCRdb analysed the 5' RACE reads with MiXCR anew, one entry per CDR3 protein. The sample consists of approximately 670,000 distinct CDR3 sequences, around 41% of them appearing once. Germline V gene lookup returns CDR1 DFQATT and CDR2 SNEGSKA (reference sequence). There are 14 residues in the CDR3. The TCR originated in an elderly man in good health. Sequencing input: blood. This sequence joins TRBV20-1 and TRBJ2-1; no firm D call. The end of the DNA is better explained by TRBJ2-7, so the J call may be wrong. CDR3 residues: CSAPRSGPYNEQYF. As DNA, the CDR3 is TGCAGTGCACCCCGTAGTGGCCCCTACAATGAGCAGTACTTC.